The rows below give T cell receptor beta chains drawn from one sample of a study of Ad26.COV2.S vaccination and SARS-CoV-2 variants. Using immunoSEQ multiplex PCR, the repertoire was profiled, and TCRdb retains in-frame clones only, with some absent. This repertoire shows roughly 700,000 clones, more than 80% found once; its top ten account for approximately 1.5%. Sequencing was performed on peripheral blood, taken in a trial of Ad26.COV2.S vaccine versus placebo. The receptor set was obtained from a person between 18 and 59 years old who received the Ad26.COV2.S COVID-19 vaccine or a placebo. Each CDR3 is given with its conserved first and last residue. D genes are given only for firm matches. The size field is filled for only some rows; it gives once, few, many or a size class.

V gene,D gene,J gene,clone size,CDR3 protein,CDR3 DNA
TRBV5-5,.,TRBJ1-6,.,CASSFVESSYNSPLHF,TGTGCCAGCAGCTTCGTTGAAAGCTCCTATAATTCACCCCTTCACTTT
TRBV7-9,.,TRBJ2-7,few,CASSSAYEQYF,TGTGCCAGCAGCTCCGCCTACGAGCAGTACTTC
TRBV11-2,.,TRBJ2-5,once,CASSSPTTPETQYF,TGTGCCAGCAGCTCCCCGACTACTCCAGAGACCCAGTACTTC
TRBV30,TRBD1,TRBJ1-5,.,CAWSLGQGNGNQPQHF,TGTGCCTGGAGTCTCGGACAGGGGAACGGCAATCAGCCCCAGCATTTT
TRBV4-3,.,TRBJ1-2,.,CASSQDLVGFNYGYTF,TGCGCCAGCAGCCAAGATCTGGTAGGGTTTAACTATGGCTACACCTTC
TRBV3-1/TRBV3-2,TRBD2,TRBJ2-2,once,CASSPLGLAGGNTGELFF,TGTGCCAGCAGCCCCCTGGGACTAGCGGGAGGGAACACCGGGGAGCTGTTTTTT
TRBV7-2,.,TRBJ2-3,.,CASSTELPSTDTQYF,TGTGCCAGCAGTACAGAATTGCCTAGCACAGATACGCAGTATTTT
TRBV19,.,TRBJ1-3,few,CASSILPSTSGNTIYF,TGTGCCAGTAGTATTTTGCCAAGCACCTCTGGAAACACCATATATTTT
TRBV19,.,TRBJ2-3,.,CATRTVDTQYF,TGTGCCACCAGGACTGTAGATACGCAGTATTTT
TRBV5-1,TRBD2,TRBJ2-2,.,CASSLAGDTGELFF,TGCGCCAGCAGCTTAGCGGGGGACACCGGGGAGCTGTTTTTT
TRBV27,TRBD2,TRBJ2-1,.,CASSWEGPRFYNEQFF,TGTGCCAGCAGTTGGGAGGGCCCCAGGTTTTACAATGAGCAGTTCTTC
TRBV5-1,.,TRBJ2-7,few,CASSLGRGPSYEQYF,TGCGCCAGCAGCTTGGGAAGGGGACCCTCCTACGAGCAGTACTTC
TRBV4-3,.,TRBJ2-7,once,CASSQESPGGEQYF,TGCGCCAGCAGCCAAGAGTCCCCTGGTGGCGAGCAGTACTTC
TRBV5-4,TRBD1,TRBJ2-1,.,CASSSTGASYNEQFF,TGTGCCAGCAGCTCAACAGGGGCCTCCTACAATGAGCAGTTCTTC
TRBV19,TRBD1,TRBJ1-2,once,CASSTGTGRDYGYTF,TGTGCCAGTAGTACGGGGACAGGGCGGGACTATGGCTACACCTTC
TRBV24-1,TRBD2,TRBJ2-1,.,CATSEMTSGSYNEQFF,TGTGCCACCAGTGAGATGACTAGCGGAAGTTACAATGAGCAGTTCTTC
TRBV10-3,.,TRBJ1-2,.,CAISRDRGDYGYTF,TGTGCCATCAGTCGGGACCGTGGGGACTATGGCTACACCTTC
TRBV11-2,.,TRBJ1-3,.,CASSLYPQPGSGNTIYF,TGTGCCAGCAGCTTATACCCCCAGCCAGGCTCTGGAAACACCATATATTTT
TRBV28,.,TRBJ2-7,once,CASTLRGITYEQYF,TGTGCCAGCACCCTTCGCGGGATTACCTACGAGCAGTACTTC
TRBV6-2/TRBV6-3,.,TRBJ2-3,.,CASSYPGALADTQYF,TGTGCCAGCAGTTACCCCGGGGCTTTAGCAGATACGCAGTATTTT
TRBV2,.,TRBJ2-5,.,CASGGRGSRQETQYF,TGTGCCAGCGGGGGCAGGGGAAGCCGCCAAGAGACCCAGTACTTC
TRBV25-1,TRBD2,TRBJ2-5,.,CASSETPKRGVQETQYF,TGTGCCAGCAGTGAAACCCCTAAGCGGGGGGTACAAGAGACCCAGTACTTC
TRBV4-1,TRBD1,TRBJ2-4,.,CASSHRQGLAKNIQYF,TGCGCCAGCAGCCACCGACAGGGCCTAGCCAAAAACATTCAGTACTTC
TRBV5-1,.,TRBJ2-5,.,CASSQGQLSTQYF,TGCGCCAGCAGCCAAGGACAGCTCAGCACCCAGTACTTC
TRBV5-6,TRBD2,TRBJ2-7,.,CASSLAGGWSYEQYF,TGTGCCAGCAGCTTGGCGGGAGGGTGGTCCTACGAGCAGTACTTC
TRBV5-1,.,TRBJ2-7,.,CASSFEKGSYEQYF,TGCGCCAGCAGCTTTGAGAAGGGATCCTACGAGCAGTACTTC
TRBV24-1,.,TRBJ2-5,.,CATSDSQRETQYF,TGTGCCACCAGTGATTCCCAGAGGGAGACCCAGTACTTC
TRBV19,TRBD2,TRBJ2-1,.,CASSIPRAGTLVDEQFF,TGTGCCAGTAGTATACCGAGAGCGGGGACCCTCGTCGATGAGCAGTTCTTC
TRBV6-4,TRBD1,TRBJ1-1,.,CASSDVAGGDEAFF,TGTGCCAGCAGTGACGTGGCAGGGGGAGATGAAGCTTTCTTT
TRBV27,TRBD2,TRBJ2-3,.,CASSSTSGRTDTQYF,TGTGCCAGCAGTAGTACTAGCGGGCGCACAGATACGCAGTATTTT
TRBV7-3,.,TRBJ2-3,.,CASSLMPGAGTDTQYF,TGTGCCAGCAGCTTAATGCCAGGGGCTGGGACAGATACGCAGTATTTT
TRBV6-2/TRBV6-3,TRBD2,TRBJ2-7,.,CASSYQGLGYEQYF,TGTGCCAGCAGTTACCAGGGACTAGGATATGAGCAGTACTTC
TRBV18,.,TRBJ1-2,.,CASSPASFDYGYTF,TGTGCCAGCTCACCAGCCTCCTTCGACTATGGCTACACCTTC
TRBV11-2,TRBD1,TRBJ2-7,.,CASSLGRGHNEQYF,TGTGCCAGCAGCTTAGGCAGGGGGCACAACGAGCAGTACTTC
TRBV5-1,.,TRBJ2-7,.,CASSKDTYEQYF,TGCGCCAGCAGCAAGGACACCTACGAGCAGTACTTC
TRBV21-1,.,TRBJ2-3,.,CASSKAPPHRTSTDTQYF,TGTGCCAGCAGCAAAGCCCCTCCCCACAGAACTAGCACAGATACGCAGTATTTT
TRBV5-6,.,TRBJ1-1,.,CASSFVDGNTEAFF,TGTGCCAGCAGCTTCGTGGACGGGAACACTGAAGCTTTCTTT
TRBV5-1,TRBD2,TRBJ2-7,.,CASSPSGTSTYEQYF,TGCGCCAGCAGCCCCTCCGGGACTAGTACCTACGAGCAGTACTTC
TRBV19,TRBD1,TRBJ1-5,.,CASCPGQGFNQPQHF,TGTGCCAGCTGCCCGGGACAGGGTTTTAATCAGCCCCAGCATTTT
TRBV7-2,.,TRBJ2-3,.,CASSSHSTDTQYF,TGTGCCAGCAGCTCACACTCGACAGATACGCAGTATTTT
TRBV12-5,.,TRBJ2-3,.,CASGFTTASSTDTQYF,TGTGCTAGTGGTTTCACGACAGCCTCTAGCACAGATACGCAGTATTTT
TRBV11-2,.,TRBJ2-1,.,CASSRPSGLGGNEQFF,TGTGCCAGCAGCAGACCGAGCGGGTTAGGGGGCAATGAGCAGTTCTTC
TRBV10-3,.,TRBJ1-5,.,CAISDGGPSSNQPQHF,TGTGCCATCAGCGATGGGGGCCCTTCGAGCAATCAGCCCCAGCATTTT
TRBV19,.,TRBJ2-7,.,CASSISQGLHYEQYF,TGTGCCAGTAGTATATCCCAGGGTCTACACTACGAGCAGTACTTC
TRBV18,TRBD1,TRBJ1-6,.,CASSGDRASNSPLHF,TGTGCCAGCTCAGGGGACAGGGCCTCTAATTCACCCCTCCACTTT
TRBV5-4,.,TRBJ2-5,.,CASRAGTASYREETQYF,TGTGCCAGCAGGGCGGGGACAGCCTCTTACCGTGAAGAGACCCAGTACTTC
TRBV5-6,.,TRBJ1-5,.,CASSLGESKPQHF,TGTGCCAGCAGCTTAGGGGAATCAAAGCCCCAGCATTTT
TRBV6-5,.,TRBJ1-3,.,CASAFIQNWGNTIYF,TGTGCCAGCGCCTTTATTCAGAACTGGGGAAACACCATATATTTT
TRBV11-3,TRBD1,TRBJ2-7,.,CASSRTGALDEQYF,TGTGCCAGCAGCCGGACAGGCGCGTTGGACGAGCAGTACTTC